This T cell receptor beta chain originates from a study of blood T cell repertoires in COVID-19. Whole-study context: From the United States, Italy and Spain came samples of acute and convalescent COVID-19.

Assay: immunoSEQ multiplex PCR; the TCRdb copy retains only in-frame clones and omits some. The sample carries over 300,000 clones, 65% to 85% recorded once. Trimming removed 3 bases from V and 4 bases from J, with 13 bases in between. Germline loops: CDR1 MNHEY, CDR2 SMNVEV (reference sequence). CDR3 length equals 14 residues. The sequence came from a woman aged 45 to 65 with acute or convalescent COVID-19. The rearrangement joins TRBV27 to TRBJ2-7, with D hard to call. Sequences were obtained from peripheral blood. The CDR3 sequence: CASSFGVEEYEQYF. For the CDR3, the DNA is TGTGCCAGCAGTTTTGGAGTAGAGGAATACGAGCAGTACTTC.